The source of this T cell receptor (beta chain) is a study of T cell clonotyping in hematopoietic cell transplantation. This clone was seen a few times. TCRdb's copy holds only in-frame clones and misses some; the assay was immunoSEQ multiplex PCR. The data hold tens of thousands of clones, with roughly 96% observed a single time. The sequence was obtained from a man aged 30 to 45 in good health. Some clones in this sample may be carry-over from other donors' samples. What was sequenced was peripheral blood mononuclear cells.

The CDR3 region is CASSLATGIEAFF. The CDR3 coding sequence is TGTGCCAGCAGCTTAGCGACGGGGATTGAAGCTTTCTTT. This chain uses TRBV7-9 with TRBJ1-1; the D is unclear. Trimming removed 0 bases from V and 7 bases from J, with 9 bases in between. CDR1 and CDR2 (germline): SEHNR, FQNEAQ (reference sequence). This CDR3 region has 13 residues.